Shown below are 28 T cell receptor beta chains from a single sample sequenced in a study of human versus mouse CDR3 diversity and MHC coevolution. Profiling relied on immunoSEQ multiplex PCR, and the TCRdb table lists in-frame clones only, not all of them. The data contain about 81,000 clones, 85% to 95% of them seen just once; the ten biggest clones take up around 1.3%. Sequences were obtained from naive CD4+ T cells from blood. Subset noted: CD45RO-negative CD62L-positive naive CD4 T cells. The receptors derive from a person aged 25 to 75 in good health.

The rearrangement links TRBV9 to TRBJ2-3; 11 bases fit TRBD2. The CDR3 runs to 19 residues. The germline CDR1 and CDR2 sequences are SGDLS and YYNGEE. V lost 0 bases to trimming and J lost 0 bases; unmatched junction nucleotides: 9. In DNA form, the CDR3 reads TGTGCCAGCAGCGTAGAACTAGCGGGGGCCTCGATTAGCACAGATACGCAGTATTTT. Its protein is CASSVELAGASISTDTQYF.

This clone was found once. The V gene is TRBV27, the J gene TRBJ2-2, with 11 bases lining up with TRBD1. The CDR3 extends over 16 amino acids. Germline CDR1 MNHEY, CDR2 SMNVEV (reference sequence). V lost 5 bases to trimming and J lost 5 bases; unmatched junction nucleotides: 7. CDR3 residues: CASSPLGQGATGELFF. The DNA of the CDR3 is TGTGCCAGCAGTCCACTCGGACAGGGGGCGACCGGGGAGCTGTTTTTT.

V usage is TRBV7-9 and J usage is TRBJ2-5; the D is unclear. CDR1 and CDR2 (germline): SEHNR, FQNEAQ (reference sequence). The CDR3 covers 14 residues. The V and J ends lost 4 bases and 3 bases respectively, with 12 bases between them. CDR3 in amino acids: CASSSRRDKETQYF. For the CDR3, the DNA is TGTGCCAGCAGCTCCCGGCGCGACAAAGAGACCCAGTACTTC. The full variable domain, in which reference TRBV7-9 and TRBJ2-5 provide the parts outside the CDR3, is DTGVSQNPRHKITKRGQNVTFRCDPISEHNRLYWYRQTLGQGPEFLTYFQNEAQLEKSRLLSDRFSAERPKGSFSTLEIQRTEQGDSAMYLCASSSRRDKETQYFGPGTRLLVL.

V is TRBV19 and J is TRBJ2-2, with 9 bases lining up with TRBD2. V shed 1 base and J 8 bases; nucleotides not matched to a gene: 5. CDR3 length: 15 residues. Germline V CDR1 and CDR2: LNHDA, SQIVND (reference sequence). Written as DNA, the CDR3 is TGTGCCAGTAGTATAGTGACTAGCGGTGGAGGGGAGCTGTTTTTT. This encodes CASSIVTSGGGELFF.

V is TRBV6-5 and J is TRBJ1-4; D might be TRBD1 (6 bases). The CDR3 contains 15 residues. Per germline, CDR1 MNHEY and CDR2 SVGAGI. V lost 0 bases and J lost 6, with 11 bases in between. The CDR3 bases are TGTGCCAGCAGTTACTCCGCCAGGGGCGATGAAAAACTGTTTTTT. Encoded protein: CASSYSARGDEKLFF.

The V gene is TRBV14, the J gene TRBJ1-1; tentative D call: TRBD1 (6 bases). The germline CDR1 and CDR2 sequences are SGHDN and FVKESK. The CDR3 is 13 amino acids. Between the trimmed V and J ends, which lost 6 bases and 2 bases, there was a span of 10 bases. The CDR3 spells CASSRDINTEAFF. The DNA for the CDR3 is TGTGCCAGCAGTCGGGACATCAACACTGAAGCTTTCTTT.

V and J are TRBV6-5 and TRBJ2-7, with TRBD1 matching over 8 bases. V lost 0 bases, J lost 2 bases, and 0 bases stayed unmatched. This CDR3 contains 14 residues. The V gene's germline CDR1 is MNHEY and CDR2 SVGAGI. CDR3 bases: TGTGCCAGCAGTTACTCCAGGGGGCCCTACGAGCAGTACTTC. Its translation: CASSYSRGPYEQYF.

The rearrangement uses TRBV5-1 and TRBJ1-1; TRBD1 aligns across 10 bases. This CDR3 spans 15 amino acids. In germline, CDR1 is SGHRS, CDR2 YFSETQ. With 0 bases clipped from V and 10 bases from J, the junction kept 9 bases outside the gene matches. DNA of the CDR3: TGCGCCAGCAGCTTGGACGCCGGGACAGGGGACCGAGCTTTCTTT. Translation: CASSLDAGTGDRAFF.

This chain joins TRBV9 and TRBJ1-6, with D tentatively TRBD1 (6 bases). The germline V gene encodes CDR1 SGDLS and CDR2 YYNGEE. V shed 4 bases and J shed 4 bases, with 18 bases lying between them. The CDR3 runs 17 residues. The CDR3 bases are TGTGCCAGCAGCTCACCCAAACAGGGCCGGTATAATTCACCCCTCCACTTT. It translates to CASSSPKQGRYNSPLHF.

The rearrangement uses TRBV7-2 and TRBJ1-6; no firm D call. Germline CDR1 reads SGHTA; CDR2 reads FQGNSA. V lost 2 bases, J lost 15 bases, and 8 bases lay in between. The CDR3 sequence is 11 residues long. In DNA form, the CDR3 reads TGTGCCAGCAGCTTAAGAGGTGGCCTCCACTTT. Translating gives CASSLRGGLHF.

J is TRBJ2-7 and V is TRBV19; 7 bases align to TRBD1. Trimming removed 1 base from V and 3 bases from J; junction bases left unmatched: 6. Per the germline V gene, CDR1 is LNHDA and CDR2 is SQIVND (reference sequence). This CDR3 has 15 amino acids. This CDR3 is CASSIGGDSGYEQYF. For the CDR3, the DNA is TGTGCCAGTAGTATAGGAGGGGACAGCGGCTACGAGCAGTACTTC.

The chain recombines TRBV30 with TRBJ2-3, with 8 bases matching TRBD1. Germline lookup yields CDR1 GTSNPN and CDR2 SVGIG (reference sequence). Losses at the gene ends were 0 bases for V and 0 bases for J; bases not matched to a gene: 11. The CDR3 covers 18 residues. Here the CDR3 reads CAWSVRGRGTGSTDTQYF. The DNA of the CDR3 is TGTGCCTGGAGTGTACGGGGGCGCGGGACAGGAAGCACAGATACGCAGTATTTT.

The chain employs TRBV4-3 and TRBJ1-6; D gene ambiguous. The CDR3 has 15 amino acids. The V end lost 0 bases, the J end lost 9 bases, and 12 bases lay between the germline ends. Germline V gives CDR1 LGHNA, CDR2 YSLEER. CDR3 nucleotide sequence: TGCGCCAGCAGCCAAGAACGCTACAGAACTTCACCCCTCCACTTT. Its translation is CASSQERYRTSPLHF.

This rearrangement joins TRBV5-1 to TRBJ2-7; weak D call: TRBD2 (7 bases). This CDR3 has 17 residues. Germline V gene lookup returns CDR1 SGHRS and CDR2 YFSETQ. Trimming shortened V by 0 bases and J by 6 bases, and 22 bases separated the two germline ends. CDR3 nucleotide sequence: TGCGCCAGCAGCTTGGAGGCCGTTGGAGGGGGAGGGGGCGAGCAGTACTTC. Encoded protein: CASSLEAVGGGGGEQYF. The whole variable domain, filled in from reference TRBV5-1 and TRBJ2-7, reads KAGVTQTPRYLIKTRGQQVTLSCSPISGHRSVSWYQQTPGQGLQFLFEYFSETQRNKGNFPGRFSGRQFSNSRSEMNVSTLELGDSALYLCASSLEAVGGGGGEQYFGPGTRLTVT.

J is TRBJ1-2 and V is TRBV9; D is undetermined. This CDR3 is built from 14 residues. Trimming pared 0 bases from V and 6 bases from J, leaving 12 bases between. Germline CDR1 reads SGDLS; CDR2 reads YYNGEE. CDR3 amino acids: CASSVGGAGHGYTF. DNA of the CDR3: TGTGCCAGCAGCGTAGGGGGTGCGGGCCATGGCTACACCTTC.

The chain combines TRBV28 with TRBJ2-7, with a possible D match to TRBD2 (5 bases). CDR1 and CDR2 from the germline V gene are MDHEN and SYDVKM. Trimming took 6 bases from V and 7 from J, leaving 16 bases between them. This CDR3 has 13 residues. The CDR3 spells CASRPSGPQEQYF. DNA of the CDR3: TGTGCCAGCAGACCAAGCGGCCCTCAAGAGCAGTACTTC.

V is TRBV7-3 and J is TRBJ2-1; 10 bases line up with TRBD1. CDR3 length equals 15 residues. The V segment lost 4 bases and the J segment 9 bases; nucleotides outside the gene matches: 9. Germline values: CDR1 SGHTA, CDR2 FQGTGA. CDR3 loop: CASSSSGTGVAEQFF. CDR3 coding DNA: TGTGCCAGCAGCTCATCCGGGACAGGGGTCGCTGAGCAGTTCTTC.

For the CDR3, the DNA is TGTGCCAGCAGTTACTACCCCCGGGGGGCAGGTACTAGTGAGCAGTACTTC. Translating it yields CASSYYPRGAGTSEQYF. V usage is TRBV28 and J usage is TRBJ2-7, with D maybe TRBD2 (7 bases). The V and J ends lost 4 bases and 7 bases respectively, with 26 bases between them. The germline V gene has CDR1 MDHEN and CDR2 SYDVKM. The length of the CDR3 is 17 residues.

This clone was seen a single time. This chain connects TRBV5-1 to TRBJ1-1; D uncertain. The ends were cut back, 5 bases at V and 2 bases at J, with 10 bases in the middle. This CDR3 region has 13 residues. Germline assignment: CDR1 SGHRS and CDR2 YFSETQ. CDR3 DNA: TGCGCCAGCAGTTCAGGTACCAACACTGAAGCTTTCTTT. Translation: CASSSGTNTEAFF.

This chain joins TRBV18 and TRBJ2-1; D unresolved. Germline CDR1 is KGHSH and CDR2 is LQKENI. V lost 5 bases to trimming and J lost 0 bases, with 14 bases between them. The CDR3 sequence is 16 residues long. The CDR3 DNA sequence: TGTGCCAGCTCAAGTCGGTCCCAAAGCTCCTACAATGAGCAGTTCTTC. As protein: CASSSRSQSSYNEQFF.

V usage is TRBV5-4 and J usage is TRBJ1-1, with no clear D. Deletions cut 5 bases from V and 5 bases from J, with 16 bases between. Germline V gene data show CDR1 as SGHNT and CDR2 as YYREEE (reference sequence). CDR3 length equals 14 residues. CDR3 DNA: TGTGCCAGCAGACCGCCCAGTGGGAGGACTGAAGCTTTCTTT. Protein: CASRPPSGRTEAFF.

This sequence joins TRBV9 and TRBJ2-5; D not resolved. Gene TRBJ2-7 matches the end of the DNA better, so the J call may be wrong. The CDR3 covers 14 residues. Germline CDR1 and CDR2: SGDLS and YYNGEE. The CDR3 loop is CASSVAWPDYEQYF. The CDR3 DNA reads as TGTGCCAGCAGCGTAGCTTGGCCAGACTACGAGCAGTACTTC.

The chain links TRBV7-2 to TRBJ1-5; D gene ambiguous. Germline V gives CDR1 SGHTA, CDR2 FQGNSA. Trimming pared 1 base from V and 4 bases from J, leaving 8 bases between. The CDR3 is 14 residues long. The CDR3 sequence: CASSLDGTNQPQHF. As DNA, the CDR3 is TGTGCCAGCAGCTTAGACGGTACGAATCAGCCCCAGCATTTT.

Here the CDR3 reads CASTPVRGVNTEAFF. The DNA for the CDR3 is TGTGCCAGCACGCCGGTGAGAGGAGTGAACACTGAAGCTTTCTTT. The chain carries TRBV13 and TRBJ1-1; no clear D. The CDR3 runs 15 residues. Germline CDR1 reads PRHDT; CDR2 reads FYEKMQ (reference sequence). Deletions cut 7 bases from V and 0 bases from J, with 15 bases between. The complete variable domain, with remaining parts taken from reference TRBV13 and TRBJ1-1, reads AAGVIQSPRHLIKEKRETATLKCYPIPRHDTVYWYQQGPGQDPQFLISFYEKMQSDKGSIPDRFSAQQFSDYHSELNMSSLELGDSALYFCASTPVRGVNTEAFFGQGTRLTVV.

The J gene is TRBJ2-7, the V gene TRBV28; TRBD1 agrees at 8 bases. With V trimmed by 7 bases and J by 6 bases, 11 bases remained unmatched. This CDR3 is built from 14 residues. Germline V CDR1 and CDR2: MDHEN, SYDVKM. The chain's CDR3 is CASTFVGQGSEQYF. CDR3 bases: TGTGCCAGCACCTTCGTTGGACAGGGAAGCGAGCAGTACTTC.

The genes are TRBV19 and TRBJ2-7; maybe TRBD2 (7 bases). CDR1 and CDR2 (germline): LNHDA, SQIVND (reference sequence). V lost 3 bases, J lost 7 bases, and 16 bases lay in between. CDR3 length: 14 amino acids. DNA of the CDR3: TGTGCCAGTAGTATCTTGGGGGGGAGGGGGGAGCAGTACTTC. It yields the protein CASSILGGRGEQYF.

The chain carries TRBV7-9 and TRBJ2-7; 10 bases map to TRBD2. CDR1 and CDR2 (germline): SEHNR, FQNEAQ (reference sequence). With V trimmed by 8 bases and J by 3 bases, 4 bases remained unmatched. CDR3 length: 13 residues. Here the CDR3 DNA reads TGTGCCAGCCACCCTAGCGGGAGCTACGAGCAGTACTTC. Amino acids: CASHPSGSYEQYF. The whole variable domain, filled in from reference TRBV7-9 and TRBJ2-7, reads DTGVSQNPRHKITKRGQNVTFRCDPISEHNRLYWYRQTLGQGPEFLTYFQNEAQLEKSRLLSDRFSAERPKGSFSTLEIQRTEQGDSAMYLCASHPSGSYEQYFGPGTRLTVT.

The genes are TRBV7-2 and TRBJ1-2; no firm D call. With 0 bases removed from V and 6 bases from J, the gap between germline ends came to 11 bases. CDR1 SGHTA and CDR2 FQGNSA come from the germline V gene. The CDR3 runs 14 residues. This CDR3 reads CASSLAGTADGYTF. The DNA of the CDR3 is TGTGCCAGCAGCTTAGCAGGAACAGCCGATGGCTACACCTTC.